This is a list of T cell receptor beta chains from one sample in a study of blood T cell repertoires in COVID-19. TCRdb's table, derived via immunoSEQ multiplex PCR, lists solely in-frame clones and lacks some. The table lists about 140,000 clones, roughly 85% of them singletons. Sequenced input: PBMCs or T cells enriched from blood (not recorded which). The receptors shown here come from a woman aged 45 to 65 who had recovered from COVID-19. CDR3s include the opening cysteine and the closing phenylalanine or tryptophan. The D gene is left open where the match is weak. Clone size, where shown, is once, few, many, or a class for clones that have expanded.

clone_size	v_call	j_call	d_call	cdr3_nt	cdr3_aa
.	TRBV2	TRBJ2-6	TRBD1	TGTGCCAGCAGCCCCGGGACAGGGTACTCTGGGGCCAACGTCCTGACTTTC	CASSPGTGYSGANVLTF
.	TRBV6-2/TRBV6-3	TRBJ2-5	.	TGTGCCAGCAGTAGCGTTGCGGGGGCAGAGACCCAGTACTTC	CASSSVAGAETQYF
.	TRBV7-9	TRBJ2-7	TRBD1	TGTGCCAGCAGCTTAGTAAAACCACTGGGACAGTCCTACGAGCAGTACTTC	CASSLVKPLGQSYEQYF
.	TRBV28	TRBJ1-5	.	TGTGCCAGCAGTCGACAGATGACATCCAATCAGCCCCAGCATTTT	CASSRQMTSNQPQHF
.	TRBV5-4	TRBJ2-3	.	TGTGCCAGCAGCTCCGTGACAGGAAGCACAGATACGCAGTATTTT	CASSSVTGSTDTQYF
.	TRBV10-3	TRBJ1-1	.	TGTGCCATCAGTGAGTCGTCGGGGATGAACACTGAAGCTTTCTTT	CAISESSGMNTEAFF
.	TRBV28	TRBJ1-1	.	TGTGCCAGCAGTGCGGACAAGATGAACACTGAAGCTTTCTTT	CASSADKMNTEAFF
.	TRBV28	TRBJ1-4	.	TGTGCCAGCAGTCCACTGCTTATGGTCGGGGGCGGGAGTGAAAAACTGTTTTTT	CASSPLLMVGGGSEKLFF
once	TRBV12-3/TRBV12-4	TRBJ1-1	.	TGTGCCAGCAGTTTCCGGGACTCTGGCGAAGCTTTCTTT	CASSFRDSGEAFF
.	TRBV19	TRBJ1-1	TRBD1	TGTGCCAGTACCACAGTATTCGGAGACGAGGGGGCTCGGAACACTGAAGCTTTCTTT	CASTTVFGDEGARNTEAFF
.	TRBV7-2	TRBJ1-1	.	TGTGCCAGCAGCTTATTGGCAGGGACTACTGAAGCTTTCTTT	CASSLLAGTTEAFF
.	TRBV11-2	TRBJ1-3	.	TGTGCCAGCAGCTTAGCCCGGACAGCCTCTGGAAACACCATATATTTT	CASSLARTASGNTIYF
.	TRBV7-8	TRBJ1-5	.	TGTGCCAGCAGCTTAGGCGCCGGGAGCCTATACAGTCAGCCCCAGCATTTT	CASSLGAGSLYSQPQHF
.	TRBV12-3/TRBV12-4	TRBJ2-6	.	TGTGCCAGCAGTCCGGCGGGACCCTCGGTCCTGACTTTC	CASSPAGPSVLTF
.	TRBV30	TRBJ1-6	.	TGTGCCTGGAGTCTACACAGTGATAATTCACCCCTCCACTTT	CAWSLHSDNSPLHF
.	TRBV24-1	TRBJ2-1	.	TGTGCCACCAGTGACCCCACAGGGAATTCCTACAATGAGCAGTTCTTC	CATSDPTGNSYNEQFF
.	TRBV28	TRBJ1-6	.	TGTGCCAGCAGTTTTGCGAGCTCCTATAATTCACCCCTCCACTTT	CASSFASSYNSPLHF